A single sample gave rise to the 22 T cell receptor beta chains below, sequenced in a study of shared clonotypes between healthy human individuals. The assay was immunoSEQ multiplex PCR, and TCRdb's table has in-frame clones only and misses some. The sample lists roughly 2.4 million clones, about 94% occurring once. The material sequenced was naive CD4+ T cells sorted from blood. The sample's subset: CD45RA+ positively selected. These receptors all stem from a man aged 18 to 29 in good health.

The chain uses TRBV7-9 and TRBJ2-5; 8 positions agree with TRBD1. V trimming: 7 bases; J trimming: 2 bases; junction bases outside the gene matches: 18. The CDR3 runs 18 residues. CDR1 and CDR2 from the germline V gene are SEHNR and FQNEAQ (reference sequence). Here the CDR3 reads CASTLGGQVFPTQETQYF. For the CDR3, the DNA is TGTGCCAGCACCCTGGGGGGACAGGTTTTCCCGACTCAAGAGACCCAGTACTTC.

The rearrangement joins TRBV9 to TRBJ1-4, with D maybe TRBD1 (5 bases). Germline V CDR1 and CDR2: SGDLS, YYNGEE. The CDR3 loop spans 15 amino acids. V was shortened by 2 bases and J by 0 bases, with 8 bases between the two germline ends. CDR3: CASSVGRTTNEKLFF. The CDR3 DNA reads as TGTGCCAGCAGCGTGGGACGTACAACTAATGAAAAACTGTTTTTT.

The rearrangement uses TRBV30 and TRBJ1-5; 7 positions match TRBD1. The V gene end was trimmed by 5 bases and the J gene end by 6 bases; junction bases not matched to a gene: 10. CDR1 and CDR2 (germline): GTSNPN, SVGIG (reference sequence). This CDR3 spans 14 amino acids. CDR3 sequence: CAWAIEGAGQPQHF. As DNA, the CDR3 is TGTGCCTGGGCTATCGAGGGGGCAGGTCAGCCCCAGCATTTT.

The V gene is TRBV29-1, the J gene TRBJ1-2; 7 bases map to TRBD1. This CDR3 has 14 residues. With V trimmed by 6 bases and J by 1 base, 8 bases remained unmatched. Germline assignment: CDR1 SQVTM and CDR2 ANQGSEA. Written as DNA, the CDR3 is TGCAGCGTCAAAAGGGACAGAGTTAACTATGGCTACACCTTC. Amino acids: CSVKRDRVNYGYTF.

This clone was seen a single time. The V call is TRBV7-2, the J call TRBJ2-2; no reliable D call. The ends were cut back, 6 bases at V and 7 bases at J, with 18 bases in the middle. The CDR3 extends over 15 amino acids. Germline-derived CDR1 and CDR2 are SGHTA and FQGNSA. Here the CDR3 DNA reads TGTGCCAGCAGATTGGACGCAACGATCGGCGGGGAGCTGTTTTTT. Translated: CASRLDATIGGELFF.

The V call is TRBV9, the J call TRBJ2-3; D not resolved. The V and J ends lost 0 bases and 8 bases respectively, with 13 bases between them. The CDR3 covers 14 residues. Germline V gene data show CDR1 as SGDLS and CDR2 as YYNGEE. Here the CDR3 reads CASSVERQLGTQYF. The CDR3 region has the DNA TGTGCCAGCAGCGTAGAACGGCAGTTGGGTACGCAGTATTTT. The full variable domain, completed using reference TRBV9 and TRBJ2-3, is DSGVTQTPKHLITATGQRVTLRCSPRSGDLSVYWYQQSLDQGLQFLIQYYNGEERAKGNILERFSAQQFPDLHSELNLSSLELGDSALYFCASSVERQLGTQYFGPGTRLTVL.

This rearrangement joins TRBV18 to TRBJ2-7; unclear D gene. V dropped 6 bases and J dropped 5 bases, with 11 bases sitting between them. Germline CDR1 reads KGHSH; CDR2 reads LQKENI. The CDR3 is 12 amino acids. The CDR3 protein is CASSFRDDEQYF. As DNA, the CDR3 is TGTGCCAGCTCGTTTAGAGATGACGAGCAGTACTTC.

This clone was seen just once. This chain links TRBV6-1 with TRBJ2-3, with D maybe TRBD1 (5 bases). The V and J ends lost 6 bases and 0 bases respectively, with 13 bases between them. CDR3 length: 15 residues. Germline V CDR1 and CDR2: MNHNS, SASEGT. The CDR3 loop is CASRPTASSTDTQYF. The CDR3 coding sequence is TGTGCCAGCAGACCGACAGCCTCTAGCACAGATACGCAGTATTTT.

The rearrangement links TRBV5-1 to TRBJ2-3; D is ambiguous. The length of the CDR3 is 16 residues. Germline CDR1 reads SGHRS; CDR2 reads YFSETQ. V was pared by 2 bases and J by 0 bases, with 13 bases between. This CDR3 is CASSLGRSISTDTQYF. In DNA, the CDR3 is TGCGCCAGCAGCTTAGGACGGTCCATTAGCACAGATACGCAGTATTTT.

V is TRBV5-1 and J is TRBJ2-1, with 11 bases fitting TRBD2. The V gene's germline CDR1 is SGHRS and CDR2 YFSETQ. This CDR3 comprises 16 residues. V trimming: 0 bases; J trimming: 5 bases; junction bases outside the gene matches: 4. The CDR3 DNA reads TGCGCCAGCAGCTTGGAACTAGCGGGGGTACACAATGAGCAGTTCTTC. It translates to CASSLELAGVHNEQFF.

The V gene is TRBV11-1, the J gene TRBJ2-5, with D hard to call. Per germline, CDR1 SGHAT and CDR2 FQDESV (reference sequence). The CDR3 is made up of 14 amino acids. Trimming took off 2 bases at V and 1 base at J, with 8 bases between the two ends. CDR3 bases: TGTGCCAGCAGCTTAAGTAACAGCCAAGAGACCCAGTACTTC. It translates to CASSLSNSQETQYF. The full variable domain, its missing parts supplied by reference TRBV11-1 and TRBJ2-5, is EAEVAQSPRYKITEKSQAVAFWCDPISGHATLYWYRQILGQGPELLVQFQDESVVDDSQLPKDRFSAERLKGVDSTLKIQPAELGDSAMYLCASSLSNSQETQYFGPGTRLLVL.

The CDR3 sequence: CASSQGKAFYEQYF. Here the CDR3 DNA reads TGTGCCAGCAGCCAAGGTAAAGCCTTCTACGAGCAGTACTTC. The chain combines TRBV14 with TRBJ2-7; D is unclear. Germline CDR1 is SGHDN and CDR2 is FVKESK. The length of the CDR3 is 14 residues. V was shortened by 1 base and J by 3 bases, with 10 bases between the two germline ends.

The chain is built from TRBV10-2 and TRBJ1-2; D remains unclear. This CDR3 is built from 12 residues. Trimming pared 2 bases from V and 4 bases from J, leaving 5 bases between. Germline V gives CDR1 WSHSY, CDR2 SAAADI. CDR3 DNA sequence: TGCGCCAGCAGTGAGGGCAGCTATGGCTACACCTTC. This gives the protein CASSEGSYGYTF.

As regards this clone: This sample includes further DNA sequences coding for the same CDR3. This CDR3 reads CASSRDSNTEAFF. DNA for the CDR3: TGTGCCAGCAGTCGGGACAGCAACACTGAAGCTTTCTTT. This chain connects TRBV2 to TRBJ1-1; 7 nucleotides agree with TRBD1. The V segment lost 5 bases and the J segment 2 bases; nucleotides outside the gene matches: 2. The CDR3 is made up of 13 amino acids. Germline CDR1 and CDR2: SNHLY and FYNNEI. The entire variable domain, with the rest obtained from reference TRBV2 and TRBJ1-1, is as follows: EPEVTQTPSHQVTQMGQEVILRCVPISNHLYFYWYRQILGQKVEFLVSFYNNEISEKSEIFDDQFSVERPDGSNFTLKIRSTKLEDSAMYFCASSRDSNTEAFFGQGTRLTVV.

The CDR3 DNA is TGCGCCAGCAGCTTGGAAGTCGTTAAGGTTGGCTACACCTTC. Its translation is CASSLEVVKVGYTF. The chain has TRBV5-1 and TRBJ1-2; D unresolved. Trimming took 0 bases from V and 7 from J, leaving 13 bases between them. Germline lookup yields CDR1 SGHRS and CDR2 YFSETQ. The CDR3 runs 14 residues.

The V call is TRBV6-1, the J call TRBJ2-7, with a weak D call TRBD1 (6 bases). Trimming removed 0 bases at V and 0 bases at J, with 12 bases between. CDR1 is MNHNS and CDR2 is SASEGT in the germline V gene. CDR3 size: 16 residues. The CDR3 sequence is CASSEARSTGSYEQYF. In nucleotides, the CDR3 is TGTGCCAGCAGTGAAGCCCGCTCGACAGGCTCCTACGAGCAGTACTTC.

This sequence joins TRBV5-6 and TRBJ1-6; D is perhaps TRBD1 (5 bases). Germline V gene data show CDR1 as SGHDT and CDR2 as YYEEEE. The V gene lost 3 bases and the J gene lost 6 bases, with 13 bases spanning the gap. CDR3 length: 15 residues. Here the CDR3 DNA reads TGTGCCAGCAGCTCGACGGGACTGACTAATTCACCCCTCCACTTT. Translated, it gives CASSSTGLTNSPLHF. The full variable domain, its missing parts supplied by reference TRBV5-6 and TRBJ1-6, is DAGVTQSPTHLIKTRGQQVTLRCSPKSGHDTVSWYQQALGQGPQFIFQYYEEEERQRGNFPDRFSGHQFPNYSSELNVNALLLGDSALYLCASSSTGLTNSPLHFGNGTRLTVT.

Notes on this clone: The same CDR3 is also encoded by other DNA sequences in this sample. V and J are TRBV5-1 and TRBJ1-1; D perhaps matches TRBD1 (6 bases). The V gene lost 3 bases and the J gene lost 1 base, with 10 bases spanning the gap. Germline CDR1 reads SGHRS; CDR2 reads YFSETQ. CDR3 length equals 14 residues. CDR3 sequence: CASSSQGQNTEAFF. DNA of the CDR3: TGCGCCAGCAGCTCGCAGGGACAGAACACTGAAGCTTTCTTT. Based on the CDR3 plus reference TRBV5-1 and TRBJ1-1, the full variable domain is KAGVTQTPRYLIKTRGQQVTLSCSPISGHRSVSWYQQTPGQGLQFLFEYFSETQRNKGNFPGRFSGRQFSNSRSEMNVSTLELGDSALYLCASSSQGQNTEAFFGQGTRLTVV.

About this clone itself: Additional DNA sequences in this sample encode the identical CDR3. The V gene is TRBV5-1, the J gene TRBJ2-3; no clear D. V was trimmed by 4 bases and J by 0 bases, leaving 3 bases between them. Germline CDR1 SGHRS, CDR2 YFSETQ. This CDR3 is 12 amino acids long. CDR3 residues: CASSESTDTQYF. The CDR3 region has the DNA TGCGCCAGCAGCGAAAGCACAGATACGCAGTATTTT.

The chain employs TRBV6-6 and TRBJ1-1; no firm D call. The germline V gene encodes CDR1 MNHNY and CDR2 SVGAGI (reference sequence). V shed 7 bases and J shed 0 bases, with 6 bases lying between them. The CDR3 is made up of 12 amino acids. The CDR3 protein is CASTALNTEAFF. The CDR3 DNA is TGTGCCAGCACAGCGCTGAACACTGAAGCTTTCTTT.

The chain uses TRBV29-1 and TRBJ1-1; TRBD1 matches 10 bases. V lost 7 bases, J lost 4 bases, and 6 bases stayed unmatched. CDR1 SQVTM and CDR2 ANQGSEA come from the germline V gene. The CDR3 has 13 amino acids. CDR3 sequence (DNA): TGCAGCGGTGACAGGGGGCTGGGCACTGAAGCTTTCTTT. Encoded protein: CSGDRGLGTEAFF. Based on the CDR3 plus reference TRBV29-1 and TRBJ1-1, the full variable domain is SAVISQKPSRDICQRGTSLTIQCQVDSQVTMMFWYRQQPGQSLTLIATANQGSEATYESGFVIDKFPISRPNLTFSTLTVSNMSPEDSSIYLCSGDRGLGTEAFFGQGTRLTVV.

The rearrangement joins TRBV6-5 to TRBJ2-7; maybe TRBD1 (6 bases). The germline gives CDR1 MNHEY, CDR2 SVGAGI. There are 16 residues in the CDR3. V lost 0 bases and J 2 bases, leaving 14 bases between the germline ends. CDR3 amino acids: CASSYSSLGGTYEQYF. CDR3 DNA: TGTGCCAGCAGTTACTCGTCTCTAGGGGGTACCTACGAGCAGTACTTC.